This entry features one T cell receptor (beta chain) sequence. Antigen: not known. The germline CDR1 and CDR2 sequences are MNHNS and SASEGT. V shed 1 base and J 3 bases; nucleotides not matched to a gene: 7. There are 16 residues in the CDR3. These data come from a study of graft-versus-host responses after intestinal transplantation. Libraries were prepared by immunoSEQ multiplex PCR; TCRdb keeps only in-frame clonotypes and omits some of them. The table shows tens of thousands of clones, with about 92% occurring only once. Study-level results: Early after transplant, HvG declines were associated with peak levels of circulating GvH clones.

This TCR derives from a human donor who received an intestinal transplant. The source material was unstimulated CD8+ T cells sorted from spleen or lymph node cells, sampled before intestinal transplant. This chain connects TRBV6-1 to TRBJ2-7; 9 bases map to TRBD2. The CDR3 region has the DNA TGTGCCAGCAGTGAAGACCTGACTAGCGGTAGCTACGAGCAGTACTTC. Translated: CASSEDLTSGSYEQYF.